The 20 T cell receptor beta chains below all came from one sample that was sequenced in a study of T cells in Graves' hyperthyroidism and ophthalmopathy. Authors of the study amplified TCR beta CDR3 regions from RNA transcripts. HTBI primers were employed in a first-round RT-PCR of the TCR CDR3. TCRdb ran MiXCR on the multiplex PCR reads and lists one entry per CDR3 protein. The sample has some 490,000 distinct CDR3 sequences; 15% to 20% are singletons. The specimen sequenced was blood. The receptor source for this set is a woman aged 25-40 years with Graves' ophthalmopathy.

The chain uses TRBV20-1 and TRBJ1-5; D is possibly TRBD1 (5 bases). The CDR3 totals 15 residues. Trimming removed 5 bases from V and 0 bases from J, with 14 bases in between. The V gene's germline CDR1 is DFQATT and CDR2 SNEGSKA (reference sequence). The CDR3 nucleotides read TGCAGTGCTCTCCGGGGACTCTATAGCAATCAGCCCCAGCATTTT. This encodes CSALRGLYSNQPQHF.

This clonotype appeared many times. The V call is TRBV2, the J call TRBJ2-3; TRBD2 is a possible D gene (6 bases). V was cut by 4 bases and J by 5 bases, with 13 bases left in between. The germline V gene encodes CDR1 SNHLY and CDR2 FYNNEI. This CDR3 comprises 14 residues. CDR3 bases: TGTGCCAGCAGTGCCTCGGGGGTAGGAGATACGCAGTATTTT. Its translation: CASSASGVGDTQYF.

The table lists this clonotype with many counts. The chain combines TRBV30 with TRBJ1-2; D is undetermined. Germline assignment: CDR1 GTSNPN and CDR2 SVGIG (reference sequence). The CDR3 extends over 13 amino acids. Trimming took 1 base from V and 10 from J, leaving 16 bases between them. The CDR3 nucleotides read TGTGCCTGGAGTGATCTTCTGGCGGACGACTACACCTTC. Amino acid sequence: CAWSDLLADDYTF.

This clonotype was seen only a few times. The rearrangement uses TRBV6-1 and TRBJ1-2; 7 bases fit TRBD1. V dropped 6 bases and J dropped 4; count of bases not matched to a gene: 11. Germline CDR1 MNHNS, CDR2 SASEGT. The CDR3 consists of 15 residues. CDR3 sequence: CASRERTGSAYGYTF. CDR3 nucleotides: TGTGCCAGCAGAGAACGGACAGGTTCGGCCTATGGCTACACCTTC.

This clonotype was detected only a few times. The rearrangement links TRBV20-1 to TRBJ1-5, with TRBD1 matching 9 bases. The CDR3 extends over 16 amino acids. The trim removed 1 base at V and 1 base at J, leaving 5 bases unmatched. Germline V gene data show CDR1 as DFQATT and CDR2 as SNEGSKA (reference sequence). The DNA for the CDR3 is TGCAGTGCTAGAGGCTCAGGACAGGGGAGCAATCAGCCCCAGCATTTT. This encodes CSARGSGQGSNQPQHF.

This clonotype was observed many times. The V gene is TRBV2, the J gene TRBJ2-3, with D maybe TRBD2 (6 bases). The CDR3 extends over 20 amino acids. CDR1 is SNHLY, CDR2 FYNNEI, per germline. V shed 2 bases and J shed 0 bases, with 24 bases lying between them. The CDR3 coding sequence is TGTGCCAGCAGTGAAAACGAATCACTAGCTCCAAGCTATAGCACAGATACGCAGTATTTT. It codes for CASSENESLAPSYSTDTQYF.

This sequence joins TRBV19 and TRBJ2-5; 10 bases are a match to TRBD2. Germline V lookup: CDR1 LNHDA, CDR2 SQIVND (reference sequence). Trimming cost V 3 bases and J 0 bases; bases outside gene matches: 1. The CDR3 runs to 15 residues. In nucleotides, the CDR3 is TGTGCCAGTAGTATTAGCGGGAGGTACCAAGAGACCCAGTACTTC. Encoded protein: CASSISGRYQETQYF.

This clonotype was recorded at least ten times. The V call is TRBV6-1, the J call TRBJ2-7; the D is unclear. The germline V gene has CDR1 MNHNS and CDR2 SASEGT. Trimming cost V 7 bases and J 0 bases, with 10 bases left between them. The CDR3 contains 13 residues. The CDR3 loop is CASIQAPSYEQYF. The DNA for the CDR3 is TGTGCCAGCATTCAGGCACCCTCCTACGAGCAGTACTTC.

The chain employs TRBV12-3 or TRBV12-4 and TRBJ2-1; maybe TRBD2 (6 bases). V was pared by 6 bases and J by 4 bases, with 25 bases between. The CDR3 contains 18 residues. This chain's CDR3 is CASSSTLAGTVSYNEQFF. The CDR3 DNA sequence: TGTGCCAGCAGCTCAACCCTCGCGGGAACTGTATCTTACAATGAGCAGTTCTTC.

This clonotype was observed once. The V gene is TRBV27, the J gene TRBJ2-3; 11 nucleotides match TRBD2. With V trimmed by 4 bases and J by 3 bases, 9 bases remained unmatched. CDR1 is MNHEY, CDR2 SMNVEV, per germline (reference sequence). CDR3 length: 17 amino acids. The CDR3 DNA reads TGTGCCAGCAGTTCCTTAGCGGGAGGGAGAGGGACAGATACGCAGTATTTT. As protein: CASSSLAGGRGTDTQYF.

Many counts were recorded for this clonotype. This chain joins TRBV30 and TRBJ1-5; the D is unclear. CDR1 GTSNPN and CDR2 SVGIG come from the germline V gene (reference sequence). There are 12 residues in the CDR3. Trimming cost V 2 bases and J 3 bases, with 5 bases left between them. The CDR3 region is CAWSRDNQPQHF. The CDR3 coding sequence is TGTGCCTGGAGTAGGGACAATCAGCCCCAGCATTTT.

This clonotype was recorded many times. The J gene is TRBJ1-5, the V gene TRBV12-3 or TRBV12-4; tentative D call: TRBD1 (5 bases). The V and J ends lost 6 bases and 2 bases respectively, with 8 bases between them. This CDR3 region has 13 residues. The CDR3 nucleotides read TGTGCCAGCAGGGGGGATGGCAATCAGCCCCAGCATTTT. It codes for CASRGDGNQPQHF.

This clonotype was found many times. The chain couples TRBV27 to TRBJ1-1; D gene ambiguous. The CDR3 consists of 13 residues. Trimming stripped 3 bases from V and 1 base from J, with 6 bases between. Looked up from germline, CDR1 is MNHEY and CDR2 is SMNVEV (reference sequence). CDR3 in amino acids: CASSFISNTEAFF. CDR3 coding DNA: TGTGCCAGCAGTTTCATCTCGAACACTGAAGCTTTCTTT.

V gene TRBV19 combines with J gene TRBJ2-3; D is possibly TRBD1 (5 bases). CDR1 is LNHDA and CDR2 is SQIVND in the germline V gene (reference sequence). This CDR3 has 15 residues. V lost 1 base and J lost 3, with 11 bases in between. CDR3 sequence reads: CASSIVAGLTDTQYF. The CDR3 nucleotides read TGTGCCAGTAGTATAGTGGCAGGGCTGACAGATACGCAGTATTTT.

In its sample, this clonotype was seen a few times. This chain links TRBV5-5 with TRBJ2-3, with 9 bases aligning to TRBD2. Germline CDR1 and CDR2: SGHKS and YYEKEE (reference sequence). Trimming at V came to 2 bases and at J to 4 bases, leaving 5 bases not matched to a gene. The CDR3 is 15 amino acids. For the CDR3, the DNA is TGTGCCAGCAGCTTATATAGCGGGGGCGCAGATACGCAGTATTTT. Amino acids: CASSLYSGGADTQYF. The full variable domain, rest sourced from reference TRBV5-5 and TRBJ2-3, is DAGVTQSPTHLIKTRGQQVTLRCSPISGHKSVSWYQQVLGQGPQFIFQYYEKEERGRGNFPDRFSARQFPNYSSELNVNALLLGDSALYLCASSLYSGGADTQYFGPGTRLTVL.

The CDR3 protein is CATSVTGPSAKNIQYF. The CDR3 region has the DNA TGTGCCACCAGCGTAACAGGGCCTAGCGCCAAAAACATTCAGTACTTC. V usage is TRBV15 and J usage is TRBJ2-4, with a possible D match to TRBD1 (6 bases). The CDR3 has 16 residues. CDR1 and CDR2 (germline): LNHNV, YYDKDF (reference sequence). Trimming removed 5 bases at V and 1 base at J, with 15 bases between.

This clonotype was observed at least ten times. This chain links TRBV6-2 or TRBV6-3 with TRBJ2-1, with D perhaps TRBD2 (5 bases). The V end was cut by 8 bases, the J end by 3 bases, with 17 bases between. CDR3 length: 15 residues. Germline CDR1 and CDR2: MNHEY and SVGEGT. This CDR3 reads CASGPQVALYNEQFF. The CDR3 bases are TGTGCCAGCGGCCCTCAGGTAGCGCTCTACAATGAGCAGTTCTTC.

The rearrangement links TRBV12-3 or TRBV12-4 to TRBJ2-3, with D hard to call. There are 15 residues in the CDR3. The V end lost 5 bases, the J end lost 6 bases, and 18 bases lay between the germline ends. CDR3 in amino acids: CASSKEAPLTDTQYF. The CDR3 DNA is TGTGCCAGCAGTAAAGAAGCTCCGCTCACGGATACGCAGTATTTT.

This clonotype turned up a few times. This rearrangement joins TRBV15 to TRBJ1-1, with 9 bases that match TRBD1. This CDR3 comprises 16 residues. Germline CDR1 LNHNV, CDR2 YYDKDF (reference sequence). V lost 3 bases to trimming and J lost 6 bases; unmatched junction nucleotides: 11. CDR3 region: CATSRGWTGVSSEAFF. The CDR3, as DNA: TGTGCCACCAGCAGGGGTTGGACAGGGGTTTCCTCTGAAGCTTTCTTT.

The rearrangement uses TRBV6-2 or TRBV6-3 and TRBJ1-5; 7 bases align to TRBD1. The CDR3 contains 18 residues. The V gene's germline CDR1 is MNHEY and CDR2 SVGEGT. V shed 2 bases, J shed 5 bases, and the junction held 15 bases outside the gene matches. For the CDR3, the DNA is TGTGCCAGCAGTTACATTAACGCCGTCAGGGGGAGTTATCAGCCCCAGCATTTT. It encodes CASSYINAVRGSYQPQHF.